A selection of T cell receptor beta chains follows, all from one sample in a study of T cells in Graves' hyperthyroidism and ophthalmopathy. Each CDR3 protein is one row after TCRdb ran MiXCR on the multiplex PCR reads. The sample gives 390,000 or so distinct CDR3 sequences, 14% to 15% of which show up once; 13% is in the top ten. Input material: blood. The receptors were sampled from a man aged 18 to 30 with Graves' ophthalmopathy. Both conserved end residues are part of each CDR3. The order of the fields is J gene, clone size, V gene, D gene, CDR3 protein, CDR3 DNA. A D gene is named only where the DNA matches it firmly. Size is omitted from some rows. Given values are once, few, many or a class for expanded clones.

TRBJ2-4,many,TRBV11-2,TRBD1,CASSTGQGPHLWIQYF,TGTGCCAGCAGCACGGGACAGGGACCGCATCTTTGGATTCAGTACTTC
TRBJ2-7,many,TRBV9,-,CASSVDLGPYEQYF,TGTGCCAGCAGCGTAGATTTGGGGCCCTACGAGCAGTACTTC
TRBJ2-3,few,TRBV19,TRBD2,CASSIGGGAWDTQYF,TGTGCCAGTAGTATTGGCGGGGGGGCGTGGGATACGCAGTATTTT
TRBJ2-5,many,TRBV11-3,-,CASSLDRGGQETQYF,TGTGCCAGCAGCTTAGACAGGGGGGGCCAAGAGACCCAGTACTTC
TRBJ1-6,many,TRBV27,TRBD1,CASSYGQGVSPLHF,TGTGCCAGCAGTTACGGACAGGGAGTTTCACCCCTCCACTTT
TRBJ2-7,many,TRBV7-8,TRBD1,CASRRGQIYEQYF,TGTGCCAGCAGACGGGGACAGATCTACGAGCAGTACTTC
TRBJ2-7,many,TRBV15,TRBD2,CATSREGLAGDYEQYF,TGTGCCACCAGCAGGGAGGGACTAGCGGGAGACTACGAGCAGTACTTC
TRBJ2-5,many,TRBV10-2,-,CASSELWAPETQYF,TGCGCCAGCAGTGAACTCTGGGCTCCAGAGACCCAGTACTTC
TRBJ1-4,-,TRBV7-6,TRBD1,CASSFGTERNEKLFF,TGTGCCAGCAGCTTTGGGACAGAAAGAAATGAAAAACTGTTTTTT
TRBJ2-7,many,TRBV24-1,TRBD2,CATSDGLAGGYEQYF,TGTGCCACCAGTGACGGACTAGCGGGGGGTTACGAGCAGTACTTC
TRBJ2-1,many,TRBV6-5,-,CASSYGTNNEQFF,TGTGCCAGCAGTTACGGCACAAACAATGAGCAGTTCTTC
TRBJ1-1,-,TRBV5-8,-,CASSFQDTEAFF,TGTGCCAGCAGCTTTCAGGACACTGAAGCTTTCTTT
TRBJ1-1,many,TRBV2,-,CASSDSWDRATEAFF,TGTGCCAGCAGTGATTCCTGGGACCGAGCCACTGAAGCTTTCTTT
TRBJ1-6,many,TRBV6-5,-,CASSYAQARDNSPLHF,TGTGCCAGCAGTTACGCCCAGGCCAGGGATAATTCACCCCTCCACTTT
TRBJ2-1,few,TRBV24-1,-,CATSDFDSSYNEQFF,TGTGCCACCAGTGATTTTGACAGCTCCTACAATGAGCAGTTCTTC
TRBJ2-6,-,TRBV20-1,-,CSARAAPDREAGGANVLTF,TGCAGTGCTAGAGCGGCGCCTGACAGGGAGGCTGGTGGGGCCAACGTCCTGACTTTC
TRBJ2-1,many,TRBV7-2,TRBD2,CASSLTSGTPYNEQFF,TGTGCCAGCAGCTTGACTAGCGGGACTCCATACAATGAGCAGTTCTTC
TRBJ1-2,many,TRBV11-2,-,CASSLLQVGYTF,TGTGCCAGCAGCTTATTACAGGTTGGCTACACCTTC
TRBJ2-7,-,TRBV6-2/TRBV6-3,TRBD2,CASRIGGSEQYF,TGTGCCAGCAGAATTGGCGGGAGCGAGCAGTACTTC
TRBJ1-5,-,TRBV10-3,-,CAISGTDSNQPQHF,TGTGCCATCAGTGGGACAGATAGCAATCAGCCCCAGCATTTT
TRBJ2-3,many,TRBV6-1,TRBD2,CASIAGINTDTQYF,TGTGCCAGCATAGCGGGAATAAACACAGATACGCAGTATTTT
TRBJ2-7,-,TRBV12-3/TRBV12-4,TRBD1,CASSSPGQDAYEQYF,TGTGCCAGCAGTTCCCCGGGACAGGACGCCTACGAGCAGTACTTC
TRBJ1-1,many,TRBV24-1,-,CATSDSSTEAFF,TGTGCCACCAGCGACAGCTCCACTGAAGCTTTCTTT
TRBJ2-3,few,TRBV4-1,-,CASSQEAAGSDTQYF,TGCGCCAGCAGCCAAGAAGCGGCGGGATCGGATACGCAGTATTTT
TRBJ2-3,many,TRBV11-2,-,CASSPPIDTQYF,TGTGCCAGCAGCCCCCCGATAGATACGCAGTATTTT
TRBJ1-5,many,TRBV10-2,-,CASKDPNQPQHF,TGCGCCAGCAAGGACCCGAATCAGCCCCAGCATTTT
TRBJ2-7,-,TRBV12-3/TRBV12-4,-,CTSSLIGSYEQYF,TGTACCAGCAGTTTAATTGGCAGCTACGAGCAGTACTTC
TRBJ2-3,many,TRBV18,TRBD1,CASSPSGQGADTQYF,TGTGCCAGCTCACCTTCCGGACAGGGCGCAGATACGCAGTATTTT